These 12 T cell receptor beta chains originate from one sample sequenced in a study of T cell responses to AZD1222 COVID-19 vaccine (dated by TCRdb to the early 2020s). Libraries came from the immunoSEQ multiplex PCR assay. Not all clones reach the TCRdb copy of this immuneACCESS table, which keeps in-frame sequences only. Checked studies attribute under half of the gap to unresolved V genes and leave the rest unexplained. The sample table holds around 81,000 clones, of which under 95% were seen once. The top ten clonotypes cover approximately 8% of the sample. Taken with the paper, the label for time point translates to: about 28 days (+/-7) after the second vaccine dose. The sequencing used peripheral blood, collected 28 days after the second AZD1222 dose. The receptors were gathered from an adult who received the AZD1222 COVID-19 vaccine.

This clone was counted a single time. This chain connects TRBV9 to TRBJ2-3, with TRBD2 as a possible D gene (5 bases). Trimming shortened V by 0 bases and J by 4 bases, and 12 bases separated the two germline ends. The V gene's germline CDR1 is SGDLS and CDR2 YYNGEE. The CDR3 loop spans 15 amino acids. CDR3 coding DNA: TGTGCCAGCAGCGTAGTATTGGGAGCGGCAGATACGCAGTATTTT. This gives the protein CASSVVLGAADTQYF.

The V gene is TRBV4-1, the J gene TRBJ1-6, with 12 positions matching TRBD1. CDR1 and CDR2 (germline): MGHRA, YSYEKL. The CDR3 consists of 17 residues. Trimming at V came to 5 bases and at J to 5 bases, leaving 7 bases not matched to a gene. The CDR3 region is CASSEPGQGANNSPLHF. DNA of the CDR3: TGCGCCAGCAGCGAACCGGGACAGGGGGCGAATAATTCACCCCTCCACTTT.

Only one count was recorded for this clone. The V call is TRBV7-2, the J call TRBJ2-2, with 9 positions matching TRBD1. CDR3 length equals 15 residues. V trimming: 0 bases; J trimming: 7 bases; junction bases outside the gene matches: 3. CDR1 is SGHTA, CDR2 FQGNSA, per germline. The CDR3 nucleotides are TGTGCCAGCAGCTTAGCAACAGGGGGCGTCGGGGAGCTGTTTTTT. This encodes CASSLATGGVGELFF.

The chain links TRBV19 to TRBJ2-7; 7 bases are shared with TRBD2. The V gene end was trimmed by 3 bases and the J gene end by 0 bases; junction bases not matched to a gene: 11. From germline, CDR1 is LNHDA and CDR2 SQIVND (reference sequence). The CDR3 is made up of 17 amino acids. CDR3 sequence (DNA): TGTGCCAGTAGTATTGGATTTGGGAGGGGCAACTCCTACGAGCAGTACTTC. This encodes CASSIGFGRGNSYEQYF. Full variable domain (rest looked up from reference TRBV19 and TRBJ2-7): DGGITQSPKYLFRKEGQNVTLSCEQNLNHDAMYWYRQDPGQGLRLIYYSQIVNDFQKGDIAEGYSVSREKKESFPLTVTSAQKNPTAFYLCASSIGFGRGNSYEQYFGPGTRLTVT.

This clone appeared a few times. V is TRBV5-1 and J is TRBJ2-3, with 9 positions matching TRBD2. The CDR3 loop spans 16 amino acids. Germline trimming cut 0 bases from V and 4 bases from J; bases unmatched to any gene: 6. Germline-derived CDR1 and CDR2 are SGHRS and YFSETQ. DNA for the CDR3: TGCGCCAGCAGCTTGGCCGCTCTAGCGGGACCAGATACGCAGTATTTT. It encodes CASSLAALAGPDTQYF.

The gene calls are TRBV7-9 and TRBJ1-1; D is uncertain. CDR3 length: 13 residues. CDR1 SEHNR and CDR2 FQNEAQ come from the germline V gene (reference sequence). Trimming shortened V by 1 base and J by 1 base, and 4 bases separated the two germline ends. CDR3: CASSLGANTEAFF. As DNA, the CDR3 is TGTGCCAGCAGCTTAGGGGCGAACACTGAAGCTTTCTTT.

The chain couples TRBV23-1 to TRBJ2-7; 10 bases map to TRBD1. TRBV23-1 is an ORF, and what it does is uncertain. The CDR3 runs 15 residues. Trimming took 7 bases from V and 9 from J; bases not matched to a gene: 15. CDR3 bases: TGCGCCAGCAAACGGCGGGACAGGGGCATTCACGGGCAGTACTTC. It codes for CASKRRDRGIHGQYF.

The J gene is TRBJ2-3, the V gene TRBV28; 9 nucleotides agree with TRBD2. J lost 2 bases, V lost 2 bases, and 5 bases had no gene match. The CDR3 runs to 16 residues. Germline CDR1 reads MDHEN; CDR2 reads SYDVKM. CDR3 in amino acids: CASSLVAGVDTDTQYF. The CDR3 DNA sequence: TGTGCCAGCAGTTTAGTAGCGGGAGTCGACACAGATACGCAGTATTTT.

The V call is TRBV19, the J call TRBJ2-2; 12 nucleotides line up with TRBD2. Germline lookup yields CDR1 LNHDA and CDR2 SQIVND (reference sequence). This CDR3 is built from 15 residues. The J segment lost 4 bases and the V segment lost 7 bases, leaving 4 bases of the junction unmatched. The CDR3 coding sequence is TGTGCCAGTACCCTACTAGCGGGAGGCACCGGGGAGCTGTTTTTT. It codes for CASTLLAGGTGELFF.

CDR3 sequence reads: CASSQTSPSDTQYF. CDR3 coding DNA: TGTGCCAGCAGTCAGACTAGCCCCTCAGATACGCAGTATTTT. This chain connects TRBV2 to TRBJ2-3; 7 positions match TRBD2. Losses at the gene ends were 5 bases for V and 4 bases for J; bases not matched to a gene: 6. CDR3 length: 14 amino acids. Germline V gives CDR1 SNHLY, CDR2 FYNNEI.

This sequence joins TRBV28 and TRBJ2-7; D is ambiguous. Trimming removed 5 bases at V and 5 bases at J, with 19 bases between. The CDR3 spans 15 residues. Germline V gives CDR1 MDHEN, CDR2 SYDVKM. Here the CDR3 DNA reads TGTGCCAGCAGTCCCATACACCTGAACGGGCACGAGCAGTACTTC. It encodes CASSPIHLNGHEQYF.

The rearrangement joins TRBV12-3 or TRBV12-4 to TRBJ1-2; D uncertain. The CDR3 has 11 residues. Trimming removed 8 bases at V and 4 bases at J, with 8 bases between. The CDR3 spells CASGTGYGYTF. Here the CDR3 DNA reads TGTGCCAGCGGCACGGGCTATGGCTACACCTTC.